Below are 29 T cell receptor beta chains sequenced from a single sample in a study of long-term antiretroviral therapy in people with HIV. The immunoSEQ assay was v3.0, run at survey level. Generated by immunoSEQ multiplex PCR, the TCRdb table keeps only in-frame clones and is missing some. There are around 40,000 clones in the sample; around nine tenths occur only once, and around 5% lies in the top ten. This specimen consisted of unsorted PBMCs, obtained 0.1 years before starting antiretroviral therapy. These receptors all stem from a woman between 50 and 59 years old with HIV.

The J gene is TRBJ2-1, the V gene TRBV6-1, with D unresolved. V gave up 5 bases and J gave up 3 bases, with 5 bases separating them. The CDR3 runs to 12 residues. From germline, CDR1 is MNHNS and CDR2 SASEGT. The DNA for the CDR3 is TGTGCCAGCAGTCTTCGCTACAATGAGCAGTTCTTC. It yields the protein CASSLRYNEQFF.

V usage is TRBV19 and J usage is TRBJ1-1, with 8 bases identical to TRBD1. The CDR3 has 15 amino acids. J gave up 5 bases and V 6 bases, and 11 bases lay outside the gene matches. Germline V CDR1 and CDR2: LNHDA, SQIVND (reference sequence). The CDR3 region is CASSPDRGSGTEAFF. Here the CDR3 DNA reads TGTGCCAGTAGCCCCGACAGGGGTAGTGGGACTGAAGCTTTCTTT.

The J gene is TRBJ2-7, the V gene TRBV5-1, with TRBD1 matching over 7 bases. The CDR3 spans 14 residues. Germline-derived CDR1 and CDR2 are SGHRS and YFSETQ. Trimming removed 8 bases from V and 2 bases from J; junction bases left unmatched: 10. The CDR3, as DNA: TGCGCCAGTACCATCGGGACAGCTACCTACGAGCAGTACTTC. Its translation: CASTIGTATYEQYF.

J is TRBJ1-1 and V is TRBV11-3; no reliable D call. This CDR3 is built from 13 residues. Trimming stripped 3 bases from V and 0 bases from J, with 5 bases between. CDR1 and CDR2 from the germline V gene are SGHNT and YENEEA. The CDR3 DNA reads TGTGCCAGCAGCTTGTCTGTGAACACTGAAGCTTTCTTT. This encodes CASSLSVNTEAFF.

The chain uses TRBV9 and TRBJ1-3, with unresolved D. This CDR3 comprises 14 residues. Per germline, CDR1 SGDLS and CDR2 YYNGEE. Deletions cut 3 bases from V and 2 bases from J, with 9 bases between. The CDR3 DNA follows: TGTGCCAGCAGCGCGGCGGACCCTGGAAACACCATATATTTT. Its translation: CASSAADPGNTIYF.

The chain carries TRBV10-2 and TRBJ2-2, with D tentatively TRBD1 or TRBD2 (5 bases each). Germline V gives CDR1 WSHSY, CDR2 SAAADI. The CDR3 has 14 amino acids. V was cut by 5 bases and J by 2 bases, with 9 bases left in between. DNA of the CDR3: TGCGCCAGCAGTTGGGACGGCAACACCGGGGAGCTGTTTTTT. This codes for CASSWDGNTGELFF.

This chain connects TRBV6-5 to TRBJ2-7; D is tentatively TRBD1 or TRBD2 (5 bases each). V was shortened by 6 bases and J by 3 bases, with 18 bases between the two germline ends. Germline CDR1 is MNHEY and CDR2 is SVGAGI. The CDR3 covers 15 residues. The CDR3 is CASSPTRDGNYEQYF. CDR3 coding DNA: TGTGCCAGCAGCCCAACCCGGGACGGAAACTACGAGCAGTACTTC.

The CDR3 spells CASSQVRGSSGNTIYF. DNA of the CDR3: TGTGCCAGCAGCCAAGTTAGGGGGTCCTCTGGAAACACCATATATTTT. The chain links TRBV7-9 to TRBJ1-3; TRBD1 is a possible D gene (6 bases). Germline values: CDR1 SEHNR, CDR2 FQNEAQ (reference sequence). The V end was cut by 5 bases, the J end by 0 bases, with 14 bases between. The CDR3 loop spans 16 amino acids.

The chain uses TRBV4-1 and TRBJ2-5; 14 nucleotides agree with TRBD2. J gave up 5 bases and V 1 base, and 3 bases lay outside the gene matches. Per germline, CDR1 MGHRA and CDR2 YSYEKL. This CDR3 spans 16 amino acids. The CDR3 nucleotides read TGCGCCAGCAGCCAAGGACTAGCGGGGGGGCGGGAGACCCAGTACTTC. Amino acid sequence: CASSQGLAGGRETQYF.

J is TRBJ2-1 and V is TRBV18; TRBD1 aligns across 10 bases. Germline assignment: CDR1 KGHSH and CDR2 LQKENI. There are 13 residues in the CDR3. Trimming cost V 8 bases and J 10 bases; bases outside gene matches: 8. CDR3 bases: TGTGCCAGCCGCGGGACAGGGGTGTGGGAGCAGTTCTTC. Its protein product is CASRGTGVWEQFF.

The genes are TRBV30 and TRBJ2-1; TRBD1 aligns across 9 bases. The V and J ends lost 0 bases and 7 bases, in that order; junction bases with no gene match: 7. This CDR3 region has 15 residues. Germline lookup yields CDR1 GTSNPN and CDR2 SVGIG (reference sequence). The CDR3, as DNA: TGTGCCTGGAGTGTACTCGGACAGGGGAGGAATGAGCAGTTCTTC. Translating it yields CAWSVLGQGRNEQFF.

The V call is TRBV5-1, the J call TRBJ2-5; D gene unclear. The CDR3 is 14 residues long. Trimming took off 0 bases at V and 1 base at J, with 7 bases between the two ends. Looked up from germline, CDR1 is SGHRS and CDR2 is YFSETQ. This chain's CDR3 is CASSLVSTQETQYF. The CDR3 coding sequence is TGCGCCAGCAGCTTGGTTTCCACCCAAGAGACCCAGTACTTC.

The V and J genes are TRBV4-1 and TRBJ1-5; tentatively, D is TRBD1 (6 bases). The CDR3 spans 14 residues. Germline CDR1 is MGHRA and CDR2 is YSYEKL. Deletions cut 4 bases from V and 7 bases from J, with 14 bases between. Here the CDR3 reads CASSLWTVDQPQHF. Written as DNA, the CDR3 is TGCGCCAGCAGCCTCTGGACAGTTGACCAGCCCCAGCATTTT.

The J gene is TRBJ2-5, the V gene TRBV7-8; 8 bases match TRBD1. J gave up 4 bases and V 0 bases, and 10 bases lay outside the gene matches. The CDR3 sequence is 17 residues long. Germline values: CDR1 SGHVS, CDR2 FQNEAQ. The chain's CDR3 is CASSLARSDRGRETQYF. CDR3 DNA sequence: TGTGCCAGCAGCTTAGCGCGATCCGACAGGGGACGAGAGACCCAGTACTTC.

The chain has TRBV7-9 and TRBJ1-3, with D possibly being TRBD1 (6 bases). This CDR3 comprises 16 residues. Trimming took off 5 bases at V and 0 bases at J, with 14 bases between the two ends. Germline V lookup: CDR1 SEHNR, CDR2 FQNEAQ (reference sequence). CDR3 nucleotide sequence: TGTGCCAGCAGCCCCCGGGACACAAGCTCTGGAAACACCATATATTTT. Its translation is CASSPRDTSSGNTIYF.

The chain has TRBV2 and TRBJ2-7, with TRBD2 matching over 13 bases. Looked up from germline, CDR1 is SNHLY and CDR2 is FYNNEI. Unmatched junction bases numbered 7, after V lost 5 bases and J lost 3 bases. The CDR3 has 16 amino acids. CDR3 sequence: CASSFPRTSGGYEQYF. In nucleotides, the CDR3 is TGTGCCAGCAGTTTCCCTCGGACTAGCGGGGGCTACGAGCAGTACTTC.

V gene TRBV14 combines with J gene TRBJ2-7; D uncertain. From germline, CDR1 is SGHDN and CDR2 FVKESK. V gave up 0 bases and J gave up 6 bases, with 6 bases separating them. CDR3 size: 12 residues. The CDR3 DNA follows: TGTGCCAGCAGCCAAGAAAGGCTCGAGCAGTACTTC. It encodes CASSQERLEQYF.

The V and J genes are TRBV5-1 and TRBJ2-3; a weak D match, TRBD2 (6 bases). Germline loops: CDR1 SGHRS, CDR2 YFSETQ. This CDR3 is 15 amino acids long. V lost 1 base and J lost 4, with 13 bases in between. In DNA, the CDR3 is TGCGCCAGCAGCTTGAGCGGCAGGGAGGCAGATACGCAGTATTTT. Protein sequence: CASSLSGREADTQYF.

This clone was seen a handful of times. The rearrangement uses TRBV19 and TRBJ1-1; 8 nucleotides line up with TRBD1. This CDR3 region has 13 residues. Trimming removed 5 bases from V and 3 bases from J; junction bases left unmatched: 2. CDR1 is LNHDA and CDR2 is SQIVND in the germline V gene (reference sequence). The CDR3 here is CASSQTGDTEAFF. The CDR3 nucleotides read TGTGCCAGTAGTCAGACAGGGGACACTGAAGCTTTCTTT.

This chain connects TRBV11-2 to TRBJ2-1; tentatively, D is TRBD2 (6 bases). Deletions cut 4 bases from V and 7 bases from J, with 23 bases between. The CDR3 consists of 17 residues. Germline V gene lookup returns CDR1 SGHAT and CDR2 FQNNGV. This chain's CDR3 is CASSSPGGSGTRNEQFF. Written as DNA, the CDR3 is TGTGCCAGCAGCTCCCCTGGGGGTAGCGGAACTAGGAATGAGCAGTTCTTC.

V and J are TRBV2 and TRBJ2-5; perhaps D is TRBD1 or TRBD2 (5 bases each). Germline V CDR1 and CDR2: SNHLY, FYNNEI. V dropped 7 bases and J dropped 2 bases, with 14 bases sitting between them. The CDR3 extends over 14 amino acids. The CDR3 loop reads CASTSGAVQETQYF. The CDR3 coding sequence is TGTGCCAGCACCTCCGGGGCAGTGCAAGAGACCCAGTACTTC. The variable domain in full, completed from reference TRBV2 and TRBJ2-5, reads EPEVTQTPSHQVTQMGQEVILRCVPISNHLYFYWYRQILGQKVEFLVSFYNNEISEKSEIFDDQFSVERPDGSNFTLKIRSTKLEDSAMYFCASTSGAVQETQYFGPGTRLLVL.

The sample holds a few counts of this clone. CDR3 DNA: TGCGCCAGCAGCCCCGGGACAGGGAGCTACGAGCAGTACTTC. It specifies CASSPGTGSYEQYF. The chain recombines TRBV5-1 with TRBJ2-7; 9 bases fit TRBD1. The V segment lost 4 bases and the J segment 3 bases; nucleotides outside the gene matches: 5. Germline CDR1 and CDR2: SGHRS and YFSETQ. The CDR3 length is 14 residues.

In its sample, this clone was seen once. The CDR3 reads CSVETLNYGYTF. The CDR3 coding sequence is TGCAGCGTTGAGACATTGAACTATGGCTACACCTTC. The gene calls are TRBV29-1 and TRBJ1-2; no clear D. The V gene lost 3 bases and the J gene lost 2 bases, with 7 bases spanning the gap. This CDR3 has 12 amino acids. Germline CDR1 and CDR2: SQVTM and ANQGSEA.

The chain has TRBV19 and TRBJ1-1; 10 bases are a match to TRBD1. Germline values: CDR1 LNHDA, CDR2 SQIVND (reference sequence). CDR3 length: 16 residues. V lost 3 bases, J lost 2 bases, and 6 bases stayed unmatched. The CDR3 region has the DNA TGTGCCAGTAGTATGGGACAGGGGAGCATTAACACTGAAGCTTTCTTT. Residues: CASSMGQGSINTEAFF.

The chain carries TRBV7-2 and TRBJ1-1; the D is unclear. The CDR3 has 14 amino acids. CDR1 SGHTA and CDR2 FQGNSA come from the germline V gene. Trimming took 2 bases from V and 4 from J, leaving 11 bases between them. Written as DNA, the CDR3 is TGTGCCAGCAGCTTATATGCGGGTCTCACTGAAGCTTTCTTT. Protein product: CASSLYAGLTEAFF. Full variable domain (remainder filled in from reference TRBV7-2 and TRBJ1-1): GAGVSQSPSNKVTEKGKDVELRCDPISGHTALYWYRQSLGQGLEFLIYFQGNSAPDKSGLPSDRFSAERTGGSVSTLTIQRTQQEDSAVYLCASSLYAGLTEAFFGQGTRLTVV.

The chain links TRBV6-5 to TRBJ1-4; D uncertain. Trimming removed 2 bases from V and 4 bases from J, with 11 bases in between. Germline assignment: CDR1 MNHEY and CDR2 SVGAGI. The CDR3 loop spans 15 amino acids. The CDR3 DNA follows: TGTGCCAGCAGTTACCTCACAAAAAGTAATGAAAAACTGTTTTTT. Translation: CASSYLTKSNEKLFF.

J is TRBJ1-6 and V is TRBV6-5; D unresolved. The CDR3 spans 16 residues. V shed 0 bases and J shed 4 bases, with 10 bases lying between them. Germline V gene sequence: CDR1 MNHEY, CDR2 SVGAGI. CDR3 DNA sequence: TGTGCCAGCAGTTACTCGGAATCGAAGTATAATTCACCCCTCCACTTT. Residues: CASSYSESKYNSPLHF.

The rearrangement uses TRBV29-1 and TRBJ1-4, with 7 positions matching TRBD1. Germline values: CDR1 SQVTM, CDR2 ANQGSEA. This CDR3 has 13 amino acids. V trimming: 4 bases; J trimming: 7 bases; junction bases outside the gene matches: 6. CDR3 in DNA: TGCAGCGTTGGCCAGGGGGGTGGTGAAAAACTGTTTTTT. This gives the protein CSVGQGGGEKLFF.

The chain is built from TRBV4-1 and TRBJ1-5; 7 bases fit TRBD1. Losses at the gene ends were 1 base for V and 5 bases for J; bases not matched to a gene: 5. The CDR3 length is 15 residues. CDR1 and CDR2 from the germline V gene are MGHRA and YSYEKL. The DNA of the CDR3 is TGCGCCAGCAGCCAAGTAGGTACAGGGGATCAGCCCCAGCATTTT. Residues: CASSQVGTGDQPQHF.